This TCR beta chain was profiled in a study of T cells after yellow fever vaccination. Findings and caveats of the study: Faster peaking, at day 5 versus 15, marked a secondary response that was weaker. Clones that expanded after primary vaccination mostly reappeared after the booster (just over 95% CD4, 75% to 90% CD8).

It was through 5'RACE template switching that TCR cDNA was made, with a universal primer site and UMIs added. TCRdb processed the 5' RACE reads anew with MiXCR; each CDR3 protein has one entry. The sample has about 350,000 distinct CDR3 sequences, roughly 8.3% seen once. The CDR3 is 17 residues long. CDR1 is LNHDA, CDR2 SQIVND, per germline (reference sequence). V shed 4 bases and J 8 bases; nucleotides not matched to a gene: 16. This clonotype was observed a handful of times. No antigen is known for it. The source of this sequence is a man aged 18 to 29 who received the YFV17D yellow fever vaccine. This sample comprised PBMCs, obtained roughly 47 days after the first yellow fever vaccination. The chain links TRBV19 to TRBJ2-1; 8 nucleotides agree with TRBD1. This chain's CDR3 is CASSTQGGFSLVDEQFF. The CDR3 DNA reads as TGTGCCAGTAGTACACAGGGGGGTTTTTCCCTAGTCGATGAGCAGTTCTTC.